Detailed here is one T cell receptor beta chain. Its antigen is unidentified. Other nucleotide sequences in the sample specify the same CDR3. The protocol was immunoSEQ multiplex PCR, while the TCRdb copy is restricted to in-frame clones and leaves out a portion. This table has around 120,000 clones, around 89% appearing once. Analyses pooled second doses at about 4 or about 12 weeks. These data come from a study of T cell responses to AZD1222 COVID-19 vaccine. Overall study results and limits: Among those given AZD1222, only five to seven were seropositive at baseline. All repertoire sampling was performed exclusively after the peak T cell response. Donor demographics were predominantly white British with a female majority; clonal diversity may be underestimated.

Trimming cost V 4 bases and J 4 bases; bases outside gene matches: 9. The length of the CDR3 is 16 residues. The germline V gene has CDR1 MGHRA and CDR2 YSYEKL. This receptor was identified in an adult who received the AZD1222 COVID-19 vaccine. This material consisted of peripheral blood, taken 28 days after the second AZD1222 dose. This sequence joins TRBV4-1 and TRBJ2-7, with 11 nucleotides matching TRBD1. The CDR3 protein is CASSRGTGTGGYEQYF. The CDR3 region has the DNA TGCGCCAGCAGCCGGGGAACCGGGACAGGGGGTTACGAGCAGTACTTC.